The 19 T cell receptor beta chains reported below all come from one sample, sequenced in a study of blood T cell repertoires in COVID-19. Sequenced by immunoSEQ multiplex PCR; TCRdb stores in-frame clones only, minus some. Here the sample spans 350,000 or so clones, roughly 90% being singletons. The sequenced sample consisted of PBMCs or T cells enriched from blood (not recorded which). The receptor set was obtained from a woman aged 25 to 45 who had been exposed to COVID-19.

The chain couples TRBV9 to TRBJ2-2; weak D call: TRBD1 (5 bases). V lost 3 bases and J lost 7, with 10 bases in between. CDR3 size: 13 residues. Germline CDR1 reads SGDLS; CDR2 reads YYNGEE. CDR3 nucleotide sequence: TGTGCCAGCAGCGAGCAGGGCGGCGGGGAGCTGTTTTTT. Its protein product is CASSEQGGGELFF.

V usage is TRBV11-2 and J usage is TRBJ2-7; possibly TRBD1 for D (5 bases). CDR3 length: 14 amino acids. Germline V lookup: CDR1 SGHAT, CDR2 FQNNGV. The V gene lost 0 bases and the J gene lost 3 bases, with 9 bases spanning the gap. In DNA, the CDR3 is TGTGCCAGCAGCTTAGAATCAGGGTTCTACGAGCAGTACTTC. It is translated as CASSLESGFYEQYF.

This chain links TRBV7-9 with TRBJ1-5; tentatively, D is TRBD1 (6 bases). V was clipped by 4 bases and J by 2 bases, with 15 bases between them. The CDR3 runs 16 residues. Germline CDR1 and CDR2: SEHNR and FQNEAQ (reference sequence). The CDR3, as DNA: TGTGCCAGCAGCTACGGGACACCCTTTGGCAATCAGCCCCAGCATTTT. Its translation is CASSYGTPFGNQPQHF.

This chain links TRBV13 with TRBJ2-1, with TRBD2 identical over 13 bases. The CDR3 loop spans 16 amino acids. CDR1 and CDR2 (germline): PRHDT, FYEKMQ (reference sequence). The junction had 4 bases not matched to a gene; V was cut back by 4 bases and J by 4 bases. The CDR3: CASSSRTSGSYNEQFF. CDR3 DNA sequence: TGTGCCAGCAGCTCCCGGACTAGCGGGAGTTACAATGAGCAGTTCTTC.

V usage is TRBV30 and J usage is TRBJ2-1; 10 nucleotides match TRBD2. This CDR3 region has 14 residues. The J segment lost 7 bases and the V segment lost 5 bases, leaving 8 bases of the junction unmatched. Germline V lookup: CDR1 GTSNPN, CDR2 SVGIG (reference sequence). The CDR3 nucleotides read TGTGCCTGGCGAACTAGCGGGGTATGGAATGAGCAGTTCTTC. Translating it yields CAWRTSGVWNEQFF.

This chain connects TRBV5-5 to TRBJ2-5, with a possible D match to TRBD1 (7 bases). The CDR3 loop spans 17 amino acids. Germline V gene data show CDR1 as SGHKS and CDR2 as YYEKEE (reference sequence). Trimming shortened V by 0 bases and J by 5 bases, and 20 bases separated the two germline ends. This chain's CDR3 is CASSLGRDREVHETQYF. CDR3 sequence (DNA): TGTGCCAGCAGCTTGGGGCGTGACAGGGAGGTGCATGAGACCCAGTACTTC.

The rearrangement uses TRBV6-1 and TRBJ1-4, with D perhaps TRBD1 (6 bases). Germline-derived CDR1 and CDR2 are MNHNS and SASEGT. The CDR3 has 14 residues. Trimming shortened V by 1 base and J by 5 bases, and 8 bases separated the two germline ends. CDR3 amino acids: CASSEGGTNEKLFF. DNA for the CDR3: TGTGCCAGCAGTGAAGGAGGGACAAATGAAAAACTGTTTTTT.

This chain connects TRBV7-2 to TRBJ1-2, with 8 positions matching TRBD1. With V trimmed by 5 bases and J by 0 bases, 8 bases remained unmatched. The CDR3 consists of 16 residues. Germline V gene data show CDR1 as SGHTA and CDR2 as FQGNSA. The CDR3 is CASSPTGALANYGYTF. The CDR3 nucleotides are TGTGCCAGCAGCCCGACAGGGGCCCTAGCTAACTATGGCTACACCTTC.

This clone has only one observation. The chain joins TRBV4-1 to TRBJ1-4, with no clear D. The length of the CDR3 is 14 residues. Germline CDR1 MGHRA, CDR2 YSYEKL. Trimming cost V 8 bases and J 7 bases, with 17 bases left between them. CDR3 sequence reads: CASGETRLSEKLFF. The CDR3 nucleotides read TGCGCCAGCGGGGAGACAAGGCTATCTGAAAAACTGTTTTTT.

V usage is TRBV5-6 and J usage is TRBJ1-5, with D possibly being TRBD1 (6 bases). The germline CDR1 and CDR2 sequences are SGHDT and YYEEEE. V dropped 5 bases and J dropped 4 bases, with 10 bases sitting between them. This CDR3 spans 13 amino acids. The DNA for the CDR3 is TGTGCCAGCAGTTACGACAGGAATCAGCCCCAGCATTTT. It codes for CASSYDRNQPQHF.

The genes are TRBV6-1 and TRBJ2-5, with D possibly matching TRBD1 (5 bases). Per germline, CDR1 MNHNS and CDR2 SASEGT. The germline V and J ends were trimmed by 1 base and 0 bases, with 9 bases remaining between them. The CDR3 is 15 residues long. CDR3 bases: TGTGCCAGCAGTGAAGGGTACAGGAACCAAGAGACCCAGTACTTC. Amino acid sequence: CASSEGYRNQETQYF.

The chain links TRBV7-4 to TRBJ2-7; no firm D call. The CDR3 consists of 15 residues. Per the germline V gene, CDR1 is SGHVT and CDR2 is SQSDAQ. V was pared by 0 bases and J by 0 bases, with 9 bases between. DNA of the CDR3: TGTGCCAGCAGCTTAGCTCCGACATTCTCCTACGAGCAGTACTTC. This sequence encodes CASSLAPTFSYEQYF.

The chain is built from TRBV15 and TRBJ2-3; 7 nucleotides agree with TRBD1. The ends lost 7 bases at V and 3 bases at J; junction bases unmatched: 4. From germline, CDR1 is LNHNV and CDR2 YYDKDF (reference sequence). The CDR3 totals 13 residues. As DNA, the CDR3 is TGTGCCACCAATCCAGGGGGAACAGATACGCAGTATTTT. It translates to CATNPGGTDTQYF.

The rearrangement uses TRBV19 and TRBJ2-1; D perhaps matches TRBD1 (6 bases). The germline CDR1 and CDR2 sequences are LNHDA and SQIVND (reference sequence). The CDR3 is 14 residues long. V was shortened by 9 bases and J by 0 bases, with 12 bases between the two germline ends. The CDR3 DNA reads TGTGCCAGCCGCCCAGGGGCCTCCTACAATGAGCAGTTCTTC. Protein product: CASRPGASYNEQFF. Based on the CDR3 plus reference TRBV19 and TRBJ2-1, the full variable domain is DGGITQSPKYLFRKEGQNVTLSCEQNLNHDAMYWYRQDPGQGLRLIYYSQIVNDFQKGDIAEGYSVSREKKESFPLTVTSAQKNPTAFYLCASRPGASYNEQFFGPGTRLTVL.

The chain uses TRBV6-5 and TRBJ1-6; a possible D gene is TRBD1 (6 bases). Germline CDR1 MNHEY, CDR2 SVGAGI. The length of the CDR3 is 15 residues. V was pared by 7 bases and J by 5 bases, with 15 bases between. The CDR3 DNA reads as TGTGCCAGCACCTTAGACAGGACCCATAATTCACCCCTCCACTTT. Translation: CASTLDRTHNSPLHF.

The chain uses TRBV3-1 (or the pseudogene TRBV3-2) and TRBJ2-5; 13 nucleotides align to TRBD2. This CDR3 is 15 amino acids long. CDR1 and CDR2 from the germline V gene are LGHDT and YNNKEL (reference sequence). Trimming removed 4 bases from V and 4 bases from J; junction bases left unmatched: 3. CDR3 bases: TGTGCCAGCAGCCCAGGACTAGCGGGAGTAGAGACCCAGTACTTC. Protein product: CASSPGLAGVETQYF.

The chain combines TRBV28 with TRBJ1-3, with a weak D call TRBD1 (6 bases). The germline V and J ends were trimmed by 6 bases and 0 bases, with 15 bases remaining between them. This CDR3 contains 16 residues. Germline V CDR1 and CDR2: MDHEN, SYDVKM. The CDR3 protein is CASSEDTGHSGNTIYF. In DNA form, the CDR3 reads TGTGCCAGCAGCGAAGATACAGGGCACTCTGGAAACACCATATATTTT.

The DNA for the CDR3 is TGTGCCAGCAGTTACCCCCTGAGTCCAACTAATGAAAAACTGTTTTTT. Translation gives CASSYPLSPTNEKLFF. This sequence joins TRBV6-2 or TRBV6-3 and TRBJ1-4; D ambiguous. Germline CDR1 is MNHEY and CDR2 is SVGEGT. The CDR3 sequence is 16 residues long. Trimming left V 2 bases short and J 0 bases short, with 10 bases between.

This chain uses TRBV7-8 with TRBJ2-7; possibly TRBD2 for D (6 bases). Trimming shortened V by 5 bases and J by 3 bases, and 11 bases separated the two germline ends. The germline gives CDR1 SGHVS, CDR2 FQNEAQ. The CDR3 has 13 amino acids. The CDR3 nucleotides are TGTGCCAGCAGCCAGGGACTTCGCTACGAGCAGTACTTC. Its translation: CASSQGLRYEQYF.